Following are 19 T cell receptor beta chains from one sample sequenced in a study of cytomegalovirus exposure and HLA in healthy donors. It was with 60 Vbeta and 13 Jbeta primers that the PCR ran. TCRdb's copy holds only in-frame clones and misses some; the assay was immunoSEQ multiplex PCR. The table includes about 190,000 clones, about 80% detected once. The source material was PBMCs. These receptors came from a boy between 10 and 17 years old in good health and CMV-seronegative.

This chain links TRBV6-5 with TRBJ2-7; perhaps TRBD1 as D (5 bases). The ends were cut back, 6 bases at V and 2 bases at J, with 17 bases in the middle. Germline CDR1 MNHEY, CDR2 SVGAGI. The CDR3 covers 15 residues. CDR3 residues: CASSLSLAGTYEQYF. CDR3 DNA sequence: TGTGCCAGCAGCCTCTCTCTCGCAGGGACCTACGAGCAGTACTTC.

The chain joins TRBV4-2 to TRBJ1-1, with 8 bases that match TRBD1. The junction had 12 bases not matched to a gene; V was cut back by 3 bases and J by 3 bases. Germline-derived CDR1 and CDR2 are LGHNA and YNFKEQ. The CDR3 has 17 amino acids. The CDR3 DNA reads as TGTGCCAGCAGCCAGGCCCTTCACAGGGGGAGGGACACTGAAGCTTTCTTT. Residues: CASSQALHRGRDTEAFF.

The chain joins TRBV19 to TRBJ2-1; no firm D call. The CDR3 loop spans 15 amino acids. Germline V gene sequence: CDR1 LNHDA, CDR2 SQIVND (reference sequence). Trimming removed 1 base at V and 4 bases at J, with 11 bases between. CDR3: CASSIGSRQYNEQFF. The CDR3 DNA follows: TGTGCCAGTAGTATAGGGTCTAGGCAGTACAATGAGCAGTTCTTC. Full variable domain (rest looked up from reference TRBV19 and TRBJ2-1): DGGITQSPKYLFRKEGQNVTLSCEQNLNHDAMYWYRQDPGQGLRLIYYSQIVNDFQKGDIAEGYSVSREKKESFPLTVTSAQKNPTAFYLCASSIGSRQYNEQFFGPGTRLTVL.

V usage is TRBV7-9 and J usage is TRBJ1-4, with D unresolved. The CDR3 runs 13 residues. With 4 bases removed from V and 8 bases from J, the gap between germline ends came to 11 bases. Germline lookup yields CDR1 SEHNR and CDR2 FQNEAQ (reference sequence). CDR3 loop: CASSSEGGEKLFF. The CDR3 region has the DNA TGTGCCAGCAGCTCCGAGGGAGGAGAAAAACTGTTTTTT.

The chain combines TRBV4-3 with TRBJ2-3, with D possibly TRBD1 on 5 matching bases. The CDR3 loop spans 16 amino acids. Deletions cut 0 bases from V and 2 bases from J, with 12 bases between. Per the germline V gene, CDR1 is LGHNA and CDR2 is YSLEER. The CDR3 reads CASSQDWGKPTDTQYF. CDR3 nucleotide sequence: TGCGCCAGCAGCCAAGATTGGGGCAAACCCACAGATACGCAGTATTTT.

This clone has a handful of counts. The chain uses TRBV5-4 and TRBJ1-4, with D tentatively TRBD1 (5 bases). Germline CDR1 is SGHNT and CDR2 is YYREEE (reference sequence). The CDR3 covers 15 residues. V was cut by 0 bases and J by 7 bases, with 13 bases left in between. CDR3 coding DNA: TGTGCCAGCAGCTTGGACCAGGGTAGGGGTGAAAAACTGTTTTTT. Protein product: CASSLDQGRGEKLFF. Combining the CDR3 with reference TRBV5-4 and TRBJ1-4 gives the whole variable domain ETGVTQSPTHLIKTRGQQVTLRCSSQSGHNTVSWYQQALGQGPQFIFQYYREEENGRGNFPPRFSGLQFPNYSSELNVNALELDDSALYLCASSLDQGRGEKLFFGSGTQLSVL.

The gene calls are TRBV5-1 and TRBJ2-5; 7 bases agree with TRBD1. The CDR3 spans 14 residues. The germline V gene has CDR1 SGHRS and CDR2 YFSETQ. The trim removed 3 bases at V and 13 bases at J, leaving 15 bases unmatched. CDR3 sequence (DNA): TGCGCCAGCAGCTCGGGTGACAGGGAGAAACTCCGGTACTTC. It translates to CASSSGDREKLRYF.

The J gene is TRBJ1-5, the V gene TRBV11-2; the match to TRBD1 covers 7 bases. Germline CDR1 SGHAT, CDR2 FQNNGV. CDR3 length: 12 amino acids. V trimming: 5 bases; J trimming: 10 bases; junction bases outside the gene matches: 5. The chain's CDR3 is CASSGTAGPQHF. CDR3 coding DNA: TGTGCCAGCAGCGGGACAGCGGGTCCCCAGCATTTT. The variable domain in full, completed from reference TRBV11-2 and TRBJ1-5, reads EAGVAQSPRYKIIEKRQSVAFWCNPISGHATLYWYQQILGQGPKLLIQFQNNGVVDDSQLPKDRFSAERLKGVDSTLKIQPAKLEDSAVYLCASSGTAGPQHFGDGTRLSIL.

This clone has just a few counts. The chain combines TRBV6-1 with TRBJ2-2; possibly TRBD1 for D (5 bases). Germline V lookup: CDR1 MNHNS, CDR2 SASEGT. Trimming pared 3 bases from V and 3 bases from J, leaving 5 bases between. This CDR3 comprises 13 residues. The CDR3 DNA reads TGTGCCAGCAGTGACAGGGACACCGGGGAGCTGTTTTTT. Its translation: CASSDRDTGELFF.

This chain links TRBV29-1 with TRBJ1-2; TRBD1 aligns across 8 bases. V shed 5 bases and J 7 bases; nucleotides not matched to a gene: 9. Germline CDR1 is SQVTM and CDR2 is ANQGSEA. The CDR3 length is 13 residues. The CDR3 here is CSVSQGVLGGYTF. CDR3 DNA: TGCAGCGTTTCACAGGGGGTATTGGGTGGCTACACCTTC.

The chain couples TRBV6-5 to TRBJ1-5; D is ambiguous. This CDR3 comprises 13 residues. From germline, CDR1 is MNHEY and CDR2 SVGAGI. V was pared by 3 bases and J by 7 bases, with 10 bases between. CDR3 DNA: TGTGCCAGCAGTTATGGAGACGGACAGCCCCAGCATTTT. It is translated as CASSYGDGQPQHF.

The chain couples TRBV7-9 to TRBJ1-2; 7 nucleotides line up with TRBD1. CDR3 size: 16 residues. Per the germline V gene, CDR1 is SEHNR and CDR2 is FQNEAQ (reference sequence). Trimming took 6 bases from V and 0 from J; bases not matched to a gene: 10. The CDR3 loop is CASSPGQDRANYGYTF. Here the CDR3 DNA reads TGTGCCAGCAGTCCTGGACAGGATCGAGCTAACTATGGCTACACCTTC.

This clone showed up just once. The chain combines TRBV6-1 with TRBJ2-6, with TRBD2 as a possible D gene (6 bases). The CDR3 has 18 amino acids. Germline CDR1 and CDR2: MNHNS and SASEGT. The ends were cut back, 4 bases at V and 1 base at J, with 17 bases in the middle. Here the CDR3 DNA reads TGTGCCAGCAGTGGACGACATGGCGGGGTGTCTGGGGCCAACGTCCTGACTTTC. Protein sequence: CASSGRHGGVSGANVLTF.

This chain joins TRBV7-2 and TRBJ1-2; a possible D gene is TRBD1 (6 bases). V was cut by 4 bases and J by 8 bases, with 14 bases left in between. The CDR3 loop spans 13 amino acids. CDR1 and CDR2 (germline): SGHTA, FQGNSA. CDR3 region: CASSSGQNKGYTF. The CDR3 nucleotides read TGTGCCAGCAGCTCGGGACAAAATAAGGGCTACACCTTC.

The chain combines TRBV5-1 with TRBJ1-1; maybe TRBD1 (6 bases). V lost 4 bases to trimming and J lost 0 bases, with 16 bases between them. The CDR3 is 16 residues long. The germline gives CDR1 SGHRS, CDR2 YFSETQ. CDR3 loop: CASSRDWTVLNTEAFF. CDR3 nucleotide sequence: TGCGCCAGCAGCCGCGACTGGACAGTTCTGAACACTGAAGCTTTCTTT.

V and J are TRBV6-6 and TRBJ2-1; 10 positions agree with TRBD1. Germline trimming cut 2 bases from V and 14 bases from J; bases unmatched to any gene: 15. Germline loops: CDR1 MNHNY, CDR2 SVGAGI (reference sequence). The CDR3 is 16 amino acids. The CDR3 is CASSYTELWTGGQKFF. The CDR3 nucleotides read TGTGCCAGCAGTTACACCGAGCTTTGGACAGGGGGACAGAAGTTCTTC.

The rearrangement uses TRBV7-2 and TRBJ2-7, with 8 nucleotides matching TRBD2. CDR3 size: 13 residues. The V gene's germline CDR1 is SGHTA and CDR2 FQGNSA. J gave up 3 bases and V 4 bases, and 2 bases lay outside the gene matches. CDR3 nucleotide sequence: TGTGCCAGCAGCTGGCGGGGGGACTACGAGCAGTACTTC. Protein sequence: CASSWRGDYEQYF.

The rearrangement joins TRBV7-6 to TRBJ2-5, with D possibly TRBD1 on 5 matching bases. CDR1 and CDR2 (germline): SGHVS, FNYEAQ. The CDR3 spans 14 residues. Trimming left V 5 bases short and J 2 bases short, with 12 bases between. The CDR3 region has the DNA TGTGCCAGCAGCCTCCTTAGGACACAAGAGACCCAGTACTTC. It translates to CASSLLRTQETQYF.

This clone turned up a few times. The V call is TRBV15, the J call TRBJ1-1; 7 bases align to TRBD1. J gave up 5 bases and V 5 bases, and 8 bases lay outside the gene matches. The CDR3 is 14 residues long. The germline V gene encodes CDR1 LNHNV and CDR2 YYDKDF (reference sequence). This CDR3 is CATSPNQGGTEAFF. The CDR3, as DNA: TGTGCCACCAGCCCCAATCAGGGGGGAACTGAAGCTTTCTTT.